This T cell receptor beta chain is from a study of T-cell reconstitution after alpha-beta-depleted transplantation in children. General study findings and limits: T cells produced anew were the main source of T-cell counts and diversity one year after transplant. Recipient T cells and thymic progenitors that survived were the source of the high TCRbeta diversity seen at day 60 in some patients. The origin of alpha-beta T cells about two months after transplant was reportedly several hundred expanded graft clones.

This clonotype was detected only a few times. Its cognate antigen is unknown. Trimming cost V 3 bases and J 1 base; bases outside gene matches: 7. The CDR3 contains 16 residues. Germline-derived CDR1 and CDR2 are KGHSH and LQKENI. Unique molecular identifiers were used in preparing the TCRbeta library. TCRdb redid the calling of the PCR reads with MiXCR, one entry per CDR3 protein. Of some 830,000 distinct CDR3 sequences in the sample, approximately 15% were seen once. The rearrangement uses TRBV18 and TRBJ2-7; 9 positions match TRBD1. The origin of this receptor is a male patient under 18 who had a stem cell transplant for acute lymphoblastic leukemia, so the T cells may come from the graft donor. The specimen was PBMCs, mostly from graft donor cells, collected 360 days after TCRalphabeta/CD19-depleted stem cell transplant. The CDR3 spells CASSPIGGQGSYEQYF. The CDR3 region has the DNA TGTGCCAGCTCACCGATCGGAGGACAGGGGTCCTACGAGCAGTACTTC.